Listed here are 8 T cell receptor beta chains from one sample, sequenced in a study of PD-L1 blockade in urothelial cancer. Time point in this sample: peripheral blood 6 weeks after treatment start. Assay: immunoSEQ multiplex PCR; the TCRdb copy retains only in-frame clones and omits some. Of about 41,000 clones in the sample, around 84% are singletons; the top ten hold about 2.7%. Sequenced material: PBMCs, taken around atezolizumab (anti-PD-L1) treatment. The receptors stem from a man between 65 and 85 years old with urothelial cancer.

CDR3 residues: CASSFRLNTEAFF. CDR3 DNA: TGTGCCAGCAGCTTCAGGCTGAACACTGAAGCTTTCTTT. The chain recombines TRBV11-2 with TRBJ1-1; D not certain. V lost 3 bases and J 0 bases, leaving 5 bases between the germline ends. CDR3 length: 13 residues. The germline gives CDR1 SGHAT, CDR2 FQNNGV.

The chain links TRBV19 to TRBJ2-2; 9 bases map to TRBD2. Germline values: CDR1 LNHDA, CDR2 SQIVND (reference sequence). The junction had 6 bases not matched to a gene; V was cut back by 1 base and J by 6 bases. The CDR3 length is 16 residues. This CDR3 reads CASSIGAGGPAGELFF. The CDR3 nucleotides are TGTGCCAGTAGTATAGGTGCGGGAGGGCCGGCCGGGGAGCTGTTTTTT.

This chain uses TRBV5-6 with TRBJ2-3, with a weak D call TRBD2 (5 bases). Trimming cost V 2 bases and J 0 bases, with 10 bases left between them. The CDR3 spans 15 residues. Germline CDR1 SGHDT, CDR2 YYEEEE. Here the CDR3 DNA reads TGTGCCAGCAGCTTCTATGAGGGTAGCACAGATACGCAGTATTTT. The encoded protein is CASSFYEGSTDTQYF.

This sequence joins TRBV18 and TRBJ2-3; D unresolved. The CDR3 spans 14 residues. V dropped 0 bases and J dropped 0 bases, with 4 bases sitting between them. Germline V gene data show CDR1 as KGHSH and CDR2 as LQKENI. The CDR3 DNA reads as TGTGCCAGCTCACCACCTACTAGCACAGATACGCAGTATTTT. As protein: CASSPPTSTDTQYF. The variable domain in full, with the rest retrieved from reference TRBV18 and TRBJ2-3, is NAGVMQNPRHLVRRRGQEARLRCSPMKGHSHVYWYRQLPEEGLKFMVYLQKENIIDESGMPKERFSAEFPKEGPSILRIQQVVRGDSAAYFCASSPPTSTDTQYFGPGTRLTVL.

The chain uses TRBV19 and TRBJ1-1; weak D call: TRBD1 (6 bases). V dropped 6 bases and J dropped 3 bases, with 26 bases sitting between them. Germline loops: CDR1 LNHDA, CDR2 SQIVND (reference sequence). The CDR3 is made up of 18 amino acids. Here the CDR3 DNA reads TGTGCCAGTAGGATCCCCTCCGGGACAAGTCAGGGATACACTGAAGCTTTCTTT. This codes for CASRIPSGTSQGYTEAFF.

The sample holds one count of this clone. This rearrangement joins TRBV23-1 to TRBJ2-7; the match to TRBD2 covers 10 bases. TRBV23-1 is recorded as an ORF, its role being uncertain. J gave up 4 bases and V 3 bases, and 6 bases lay outside the gene matches. The CDR3 runs to 15 residues. CDR3 nucleotide sequence: TGCGCCAGCAGTCACGACCTAGCGGGAGCGTACGAGCAGTACTTC. It is translated as CASSHDLAGAYEQYF.

The gene calls are TRBV6-1 and TRBJ2-5; no definite D call. Between the trimmed V and J ends, which lost 2 bases and 4 bases, there was a span of 11 bases. This CDR3 has 14 residues. Germline assignment: CDR1 MNHNS and CDR2 SASEGT. The CDR3 sequence: CASSESRASETQYF. CDR3 nucleotides: TGTGCCAGCAGTGAATCTCGCGCATCAGAGACCCAGTACTTC.

The chain is built from TRBV28 and TRBJ2-1; D perhaps matches TRBD2 (6 bases). This CDR3 has 16 residues. Between the trimmed V and J ends, which lost 4 bases and 7 bases, there was a span of 20 bases. The germline V gene encodes CDR1 MDHEN and CDR2 SYDVKM. The CDR3 region is CASSSQSAGLVNEQFF. Written as DNA, the CDR3 is TGTGCCAGCAGTTCCCAGTCGGCGGGATTGGTTAATGAGCAGTTCTTC.